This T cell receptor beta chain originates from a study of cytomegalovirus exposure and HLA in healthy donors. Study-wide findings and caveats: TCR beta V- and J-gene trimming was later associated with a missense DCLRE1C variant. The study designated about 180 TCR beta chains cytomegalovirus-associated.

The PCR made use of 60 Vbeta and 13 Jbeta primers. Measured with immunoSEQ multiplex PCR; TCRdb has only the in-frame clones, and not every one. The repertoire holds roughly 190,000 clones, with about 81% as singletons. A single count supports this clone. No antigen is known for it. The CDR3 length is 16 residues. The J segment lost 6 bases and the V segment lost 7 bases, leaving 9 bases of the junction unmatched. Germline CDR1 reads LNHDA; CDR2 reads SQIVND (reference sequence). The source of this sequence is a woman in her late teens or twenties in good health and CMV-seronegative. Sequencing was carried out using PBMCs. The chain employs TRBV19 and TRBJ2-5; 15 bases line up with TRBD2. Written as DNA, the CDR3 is TGTGCCAGTACCTCAAGGGGACTAGCGGGGGGCCAGACCCAGTACTTC. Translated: CASTSRGLAGGQTQYF.